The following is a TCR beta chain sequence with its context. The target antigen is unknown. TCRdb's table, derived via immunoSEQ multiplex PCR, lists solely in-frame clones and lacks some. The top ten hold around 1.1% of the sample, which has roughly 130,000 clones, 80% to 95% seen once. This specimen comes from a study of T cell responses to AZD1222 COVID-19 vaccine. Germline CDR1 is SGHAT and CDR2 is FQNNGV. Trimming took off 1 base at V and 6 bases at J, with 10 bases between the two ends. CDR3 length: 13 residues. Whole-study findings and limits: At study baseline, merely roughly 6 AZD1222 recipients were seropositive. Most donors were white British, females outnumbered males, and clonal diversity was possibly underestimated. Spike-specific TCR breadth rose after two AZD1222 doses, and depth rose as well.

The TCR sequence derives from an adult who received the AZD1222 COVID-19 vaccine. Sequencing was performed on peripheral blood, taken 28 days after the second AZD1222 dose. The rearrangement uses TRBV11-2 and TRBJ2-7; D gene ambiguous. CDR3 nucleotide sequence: TGTGCCAGCAGCTTAGTAGAGAAGTCCGAGCAGTACTTC. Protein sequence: CASSLVEKSEQYF.